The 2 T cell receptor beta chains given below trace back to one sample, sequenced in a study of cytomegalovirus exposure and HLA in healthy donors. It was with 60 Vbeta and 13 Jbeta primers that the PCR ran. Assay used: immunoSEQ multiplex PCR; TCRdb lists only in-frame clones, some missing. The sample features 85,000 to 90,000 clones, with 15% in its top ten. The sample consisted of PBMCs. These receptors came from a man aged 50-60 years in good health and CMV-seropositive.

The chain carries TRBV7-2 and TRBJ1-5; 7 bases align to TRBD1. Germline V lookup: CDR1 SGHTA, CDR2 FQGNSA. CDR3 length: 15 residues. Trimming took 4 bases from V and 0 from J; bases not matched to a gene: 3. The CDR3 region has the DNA TGTGCCAGCAGCTGGACAGGTTATAGCAATCAGCCCCAGCATTTT. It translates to CASSWTGYSNQPQHF.

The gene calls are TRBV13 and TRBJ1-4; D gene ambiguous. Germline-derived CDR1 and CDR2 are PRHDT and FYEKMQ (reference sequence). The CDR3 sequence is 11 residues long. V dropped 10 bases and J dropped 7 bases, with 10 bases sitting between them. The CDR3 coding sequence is TGTGCCACGGGCGGAGGTGAAAAACTGTTTTTT. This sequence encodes CATGGGEKLFF.